These 8 T cell receptor beta chains originate from one sample sequenced in a study of blood T cells in healthy people across ages. A J-beta primer mix and a sample-barcoded 5' primer were used in a second PCR of roughly 6 to 11 cycles. TCRdb reanalysed the 5' RACE reads using MiXCR and keeps one entry per CDR3 protein. This sample has around 320,000 distinct CDR3 sequences, with around 30% found just once. The specimen was blood. These receptors originate from a woman aged 70-85 years in good health.

This clonotype occurred a few times. V gene TRBV10-3 combines with J gene TRBJ1-1, with D possibly matching TRBD1 (6 bases). Germline CDR1 is ENHRY and CDR2 is SYGVKD. The V and J ends lost 11 bases and 1 base respectively, with 14 bases between them. The length of the CDR3 is 13 residues. The CDR3 DNA reads TGTGCCGGACGTTCGGACAGGAACACTGAAGCTTTCTTT. Translation gives CAGRSDRNTEAFF.

CDR3 loop: CSATRQGLRDTEAFF. The DNA for the CDR3 is TGCAGTGCTACCAGACAGGGGCTAAGGGACACTGAAGCTTTCTTT. V usage is TRBV20-1 and J usage is TRBJ1-1; 8 bases fit TRBD1. Trimming took 4 bases from V and 3 from J; bases not matched to a gene: 10. This CDR3 spans 15 amino acids. CDR1 and CDR2 (germline): DFQATT, SNEGSKA (reference sequence).

This clonotype was detected only a few times. The chain joins TRBV20-1 to TRBJ1-5; 7 bases are a match to TRBD1. From germline, CDR1 is DFQATT and CDR2 SNEGSKA (reference sequence). The CDR3 spans 16 residues. The V and J ends lost 3 bases and 3 bases, in that order; junction bases with no gene match: 11. The CDR3 sequence: CSARRGGDFINQPQHF. CDR3 coding DNA: TGCAGTGCTAGGAGAGGGGGCGACTTTATCAATCAGCCCCAGCATTTT.

V is TRBV28 and J is TRBJ2-5; the D gene is possibly TRBD1 (5 bases). TRBJ2-7 matches the DNA end more closely, so the J call is doubtful. CDR1 and CDR2 from the germline V gene are MDHEN and SYDVKM. The CDR3 contains 13 residues. For the CDR3, the DNA is TGTGCCAGCAGTTTAATGGGGCCCTACGAGCAGTACTTC. Translated, it gives CASSLMGPYEQYF.

V is TRBV10-3 and J is TRBJ2-5; 8 bases line up with TRBD1. The J call may be wrong; the DNA end is better matched by TRBJ2-7. The CDR3 totals 12 residues. Germline CDR1 ENHRY, CDR2 SYGVKD. Here the CDR3 reads CATSDREYEQYF. The CDR3 bases are TGTGCCACCTCGGACAGGGAGTACGAGCAGTACTTC.

CDR3 coding DNA: TGCAGTGCCCCGGGGCCCTTTCGGTCTTTCTTT. It translates to CSAPGPFRSFF. The chain links TRBV20-1 to TRBJ1-1, with TRBD1 as a possible D gene (5 bases). CDR1 is DFQATT and CDR2 is SNEGSKA in the germline V gene (reference sequence). This CDR3 is 11 amino acids long. V gave up 6 bases and J gave up 12 bases, with 17 bases separating them.

The chain has TRBV27 and TRBJ1-1, with 7 bases lining up with TRBD1. Unmatched junction bases numbered 9, after V lost 6 bases and J lost 5 bases. The CDR3 runs 14 residues. The V gene's germline CDR1 is MNHEY and CDR2 SMNVEV (reference sequence). The CDR3 DNA reads TGTGCCAGCAGCAGCGGGACAGTGGTTACTGAAGCTTTCTTT. Its translation is CASSSGTVVTEAFF.

On this clonotype: At one end the junction does not follow the germline gene, possibly because of a read error. This sequence joins TRBV20-1 and TRBJ2-7; 9 nucleotides line up with TRBD2. The CDR3 extends over 13 amino acids. The germline V gene has CDR1 DFQATT and CDR2 SNEGSKA (reference sequence). The CDR3 is CSAQAGGVNEQSF. The CDR3 nucleotides read TGCAGTGCTCAGGCGGGAGGGGTCAACGAGCAGTCCTTC.